The 2 T cell receptor beta chains in this list originate from one sample, sequenced in a study of blood T cell repertoires in COVID-19. The method was immunoSEQ multiplex PCR; TCRdb's version includes in-frame clones alone and lacks a portion of them. The sample consists of 110,000 to 150,000 clones, 80% of them appearing once. Sequences were obtained from peripheral blood. The receptor source for this set is a man aged 70 or older who had recovered from COVID-19.

The chain joins TRBV3-1 (or the pseudogene TRBV3-2) to TRBJ1-1, with 8 positions matching TRBD1. The germline gives CDR1 LGHDT, CDR2 YNNKEL (reference sequence). This CDR3 has 12 amino acids. V was clipped by 6 bases and J by 5 bases; unmatched bases: 2. CDR3 region: CASRRTGTEAFF. As DNA, the CDR3 is TGTGCCAGCAGACGGACAGGGACTGAAGCTTTCTTT.

The chain is built from TRBV19 and TRBJ2-2; no firm D call. Trimming took off 6 bases at V and 8 bases at J, with 13 bases between the two ends. The CDR3 has 13 residues. Germline CDR1 reads LNHDA; CDR2 reads SQIVND (reference sequence). CDR3 DNA sequence: TGTGCCAGTAGCCCCCAGTGGTTTGGGGAGCTGTTTTTT. It is translated as CASSPQWFGELFF.